This TCR beta chain was sequenced during a study of blood T cells in healthy people across ages. Through a sample-barcoded 5' primer and a J-beta primer mix, a second PCR was run for about 6 to 12 cycles. TCRdb processed the 5' RACE reads anew with MiXCR; each CDR3 protein has one entry. The sample consists of some 760,000 distinct CDR3 sequences, around 25% of them appearing once. The CDR3 loop spans 15 amino acids. After removal of 4 bases from V and 6 bases from J, the junction contained 8 bases not matched to a gene. CDR1 MNHEY and CDR2 SMNVEV come from the germline V gene (reference sequence). The sample also formed part of further work on T cells of mothers and their children.

The sample was blood. The receptor's source is a boy between 10 and 17 years old in good health. The chain carries TRBV27 and TRBJ1-4, with 7 positions matching TRBD1. The CDR3 nucleotides read TGTGCCAGCAGTTCCTCCGGGACAGCAGATGAAAAACTGTTTTTT. This encodes CASSSSGTADEKLFF.